Below, one TCR beta chain is given with its context. This specimen comes from a study of T-cell reconstitution after alpha-beta-depleted transplantation in children. Unique molecular identifiers were incorporated into the prepared TCRbeta library. Via MiXCR, TCRdb re-called the PCR reads, giving one row per CDR3 protein. Here the sample spans more than 200,000 distinct CDR3 sequences, approximately 8.4% being singletons. The germline V gene encodes CDR1 SGHRS and CDR2 YFSETQ. V dropped 5 bases and J dropped 2; count of bases not matched to a gene: 3. The length of the CDR3 is 15 residues. The sequence was obtained from a male patient aged 2 to 9 who had a stem cell transplant for acute myeloid leukemia, so the T cells may come from the graft donor. Sequenced here: PBMCs, mostly from graft donor cells, sampled 360 days after TCRalphabeta/CD19-depleted stem cell transplant. The V gene is TRBV5-1, the J gene TRBJ2-1, with 11 nucleotides matching TRBD2. The CDR3 DNA is TGCGCCAGCAGGGTTAGCGGGGGGGCCTACAATGAGCAGTTCTTC. The encoded protein is CASRVSGGAYNEQFF.